The rows below give T cell receptor beta chains drawn from one sample of a study of beta chain features in type 1 diabetes. Generated by immunoSEQ multiplex PCR, the TCRdb table keeps only in-frame clones and is missing some. Here the sample spans 130,000 to 150,000 clones, 40% to 60% being singletons. Material for sequencing was Tregs from blood. These receptors originate from a man younger than 30 in good health. CDR3s include the opening cysteine and the closing phenylalanine or tryptophan. A D gene is named only where the DNA matches it firmly. Size values are once, few and many counts, or a class for expanded clones, and some rows have none.

cdr3_aa	cdr3_nt	v_call	clone_size	j_call	d_call
CASSQGNSGNTIYF	TGTGCCAGCTCACAGGGGAACTCTGGAAACACCATATATTTT	TRBV18	NA	TRBJ1-3	NA
CSVDGPRDEQFF	TGCAGCGTTGACGGGCCCAGGGATGAGCAGTTCTTC	TRBV29-1	few	TRBJ2-1	NA
CASSLIRGSRTEAFF	TGTGCCAGCAGTCTTATCAGGGGTTCTCGGACTGAAGCTTTCTTT	TRBV28	NA	TRBJ1-1	NA
CSVEVGSSYEQYF	TGCAGCGTTGAAGTAGGGAGCTCCTACGAGCAGTACTTC	TRBV29-1	few	TRBJ2-7	NA
CSASQEDKQYF	TGCAGTGCTAGTCAGGAGGATAAGCAGTACTTC	TRBV20-1	NA	TRBJ2-7	NA
CASSRGPSTEAFF	TGTGCCAGTAGTAGGGGGCCCAGCACTGAAGCTTTCTTT	TRBV19	NA	TRBJ1-1	NA
CASSFFGGDEQFF	TGTGCCAGCAGCTTTTTCGGCGGCGATGAGCAGTTCTTC	TRBV7-9	NA	TRBJ2-1	NA
CASSQTGVGNTIYF	TGCGCCAGCAGTCAAACAGGGGTCGGAAACACCATATATTTT	TRBV4-1	NA	TRBJ1-3	TRBD1
CAWSDRGFYGYTF	TGTGCCTGGAGTGATAGGGGATTCTATGGCTACACCTTC	TRBV30	few	TRBJ1-2	NA
CASTLSGAQRGDTQYF	TGTGCCAGCACACTTAGCGGAGCTCAGAGAGGAGATACGCAGTATTTT	TRBV7-2	NA	TRBJ2-3	NA
CASSVVGRGPVSNQPQHF	TGTGCCAGTTCCGTGGTCGGCAGGGGGCCAGTCAGCAATCAGCCCCAGCATTTT	TRBV19	NA	TRBJ1-5	TRBD1
CASSLDRRHDTDTQYF	TGTGCCAGCAGCTTGGATCGCAGACATGACACAGATACGCAGTATTTT	TRBV5-5	NA	TRBJ2-3	NA
CASRRGGLAGEGTGELFF	TGTGCCAGCAGGCGCGGGGGACTAGCGGGAGAAGGAACCGGGGAGCTGTTTTTT	TRBV7-2	NA	TRBJ2-2	TRBD2
CASSPRGSGEADTQYF	TGTGCCAGCAGCCCTCGGGGTAGCGGGGAGGCAGATACGCAGTATTTT	TRBV9	NA	TRBJ2-3	TRBD2
CASTTWREFETQYF	TGTGCCAGCACAACATGGCGGGAGTTTGAGACCCAGTACTTC	TRBV6-5	NA	TRBJ2-5	TRBD2
CASSYSRYTNGKLFF	TGTGCCAGCAGTTACTCCCGGTATACTAATGGAAAACTGTTTTTT	TRBV6-6	few	TRBJ1-4	NA
CASSLTSGGYSSGANVLTF	TGTGCCAGCAGCCTAACTAGCGGGGGGTACTCCTCTGGGGCCAACGTCCTGACTTTC	TRBV7-2	NA	TRBJ2-6	TRBD2
CSGLGPYGYTF	TGCAGCGGATTGGGGCCCTATGGCTACACCTTC	TRBV29-1	few	TRBJ1-2	NA
CASRRAPGQGSGYTF	TGTGCCAGCAGGCGAGCGCCGGGACAGGGGTCTGGCTACACCTTC	TRBV6-6	NA	TRBJ1-2	TRBD1
CASSATSGGADEQYF	TGTGCCAGCAGTGCCACTAGCGGGGGGGCGGACGAGCAGTACTTC	TRBV28	NA	TRBJ2-7	TRBD2
CASSEITVTGELFF	TGTGCCAGCAGTGAAATCACAGTTACCGGGGAGCTGTTTTTT	TRBV6-1	NA	TRBJ2-2	NA
CASSPTRQGTNYGYTF	TGTGCCAGCTCACCTACCAGACAGGGGACTAACTATGGCTACACCTTC	TRBV18	few	TRBJ1-2	TRBD1
CASGLLHSYEQYF	TGTGCCAGCGGACTTCTCCACTCCTACGAGCAGTACTTC	TRBV28	NA	TRBJ2-7	NA
CAITSGANVLTF	TGTGCCATCACTTCTGGGGCCAACGTCCTGACTTTC	TRBV10-3	few	TRBJ2-6	NA
CASSLTGSWTYEQYF	TGTGCCAGCAGCTTAACCGGGTCATGGACCTACGAGCAGTACTTC	TRBV7-2	NA	TRBJ2-7	NA